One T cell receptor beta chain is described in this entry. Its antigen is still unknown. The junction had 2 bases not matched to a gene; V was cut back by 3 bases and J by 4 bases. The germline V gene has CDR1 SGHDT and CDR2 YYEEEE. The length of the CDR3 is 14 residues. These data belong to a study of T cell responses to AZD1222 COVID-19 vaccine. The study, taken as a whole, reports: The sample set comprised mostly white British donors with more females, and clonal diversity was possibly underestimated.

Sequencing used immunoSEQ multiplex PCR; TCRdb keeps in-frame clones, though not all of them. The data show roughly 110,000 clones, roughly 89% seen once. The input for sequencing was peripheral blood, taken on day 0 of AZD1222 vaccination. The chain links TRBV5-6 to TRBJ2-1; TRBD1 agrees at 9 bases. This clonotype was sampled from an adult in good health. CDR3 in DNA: TGTGCCAGCAGCTCGGGACAGGGTTACAATGAGCAGTTCTTC. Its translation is CASSSGQGYNEQFF. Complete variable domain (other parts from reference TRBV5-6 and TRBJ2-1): DAGVTQSPTHLIKTRGQQVTLRCSPKSGHDTVSWYQQALGQGPQFIFQYYEEEERQRGNFPDRFSGHQFPNYSSELNVNALLLGDSALYLCASSSGQGYNEQFFGPGTRLTVL.